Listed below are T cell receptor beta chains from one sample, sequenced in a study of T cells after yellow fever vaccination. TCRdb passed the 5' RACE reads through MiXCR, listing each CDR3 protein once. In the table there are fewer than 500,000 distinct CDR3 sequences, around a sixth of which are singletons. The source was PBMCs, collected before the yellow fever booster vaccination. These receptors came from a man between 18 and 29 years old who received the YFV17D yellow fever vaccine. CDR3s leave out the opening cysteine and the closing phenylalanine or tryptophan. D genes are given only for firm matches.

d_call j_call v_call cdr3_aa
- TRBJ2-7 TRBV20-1 SARDGGAHYEQY
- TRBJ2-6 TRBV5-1 ASSLEGVSGANVLT
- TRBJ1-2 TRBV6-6 ASSRGVRDGYT
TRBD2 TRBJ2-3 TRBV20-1 SARGTSGVRTDTQY
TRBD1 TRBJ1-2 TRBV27 ASSFAGGTYGYT
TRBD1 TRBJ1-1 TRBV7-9 ASSLYLAGGTEAF
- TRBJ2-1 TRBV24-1 ATSDLDEQF
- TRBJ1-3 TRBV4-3 ASSPDLLTQRLTGNTIY
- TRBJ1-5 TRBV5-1 ASSPLGANNQPQH
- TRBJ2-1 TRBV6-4 ASRGPYNEQF
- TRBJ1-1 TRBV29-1 SVEGPALTEAF
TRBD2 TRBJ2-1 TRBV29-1 SVGLAGFNEQF
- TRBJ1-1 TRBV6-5 ASSRQVGRGTEAF
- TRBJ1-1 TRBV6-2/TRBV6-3 ASSYFRTLNTEAF
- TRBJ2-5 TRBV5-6 ASDLWRLDGRETQY
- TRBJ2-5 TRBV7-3 ASSPSSQETQY
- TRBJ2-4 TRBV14 ASSQVGKNIQY